This T cell receptor (beta chain) emerged from a study of blood T cell repertoires in COVID-19. In the study overall: Acute and convalescent COVID-19 samples came from the United States, Italy and Spain. Nucleic acid was either cDNA or gDNA, and it came from T cells, B-cell-depleted T cells, or PBMCs.

Clones were read by immunoSEQ multiplex PCR, and TCRdb kept only the in-frame ones, dropping some. The data show roughly 500,000 clones, 80% to 90% seen once. This clone was picked up one time. Trimming left V 6 bases short and J 1 base short, with 9 bases between. The CDR3 loop spans 13 amino acids. Germline-derived CDR1 and CDR2 are MNHEY and SVGAGI. The receptor was isolated from a human donor in a cohort sampled during active COVID-19. The sample taken for sequencing was peripheral blood. This chain links TRBV6-5 with TRBJ1-1; possible D gene TRBD1, 6 bases. For the CDR3, the DNA is TGTGCCAGCAGACCGACAGGGAACACTGAAGCTTTCTTT. It translates to CASRPTGNTEAFF.